This T cell receptor (beta chain) was obtained from a study of blood T cell repertoires in COVID-19. The wider study: The analysed material was cDNA or gDNA that came from T cells, B-cell-depleted T cells, or PBMCs.

V dropped 8 bases and J dropped 0 bases, with 8 bases sitting between them. The CDR3 is 13 amino acids. Germline CDR1 and CDR2: MDHEN and SYDVKM. Generated by immunoSEQ multiplex PCR, the TCRdb table keeps only in-frame clones and is missing some. The data hold 110,000 to 150,000 clones, with approximately 90% observed a single time. This TCR derives from a man over 45 who had recovered from COVID-19. Specimen: PBMCs or T cells enriched from blood (not recorded which). V gene TRBV28 combines with J gene TRBJ1-5; no firm D call. The CDR3 region is CASRTPSNQPQHF. CDR3 DNA sequence: TGTGCCAGCCGGACTCCTAGCAATCAGCCCCAGCATTTT.